A selection of T cell receptor beta chains follows, all from one sample in a study of cytomegalovirus exposure and HLA in healthy donors. Here immunoSEQ multiplex PCR was the method, and the copy in TCRdb shows in-frame clones only, minus some. The table lists roughly 65,000 clones, approximately 90% of them singletons. The sample consisted of PBMCs. The source is a man between 18 and 35 years old in good health and CMV-seronegative. The CDR3 runs from the conserved cysteine through the conserved F or W. Fields, in order: D gene, J gene, V gene, clone size, CDR3 protein, CDR3 DNA. D genes are given only for firm matches. Not all rows give a size; the values are once, few, many and, for expanded clones, a class.

NA | TRBJ2-7 | TRBV7-2 | few | CASSLRPSPSYEQYF | TGTGCCAGCAGCTTAAGGCCTAGCCCGTCCTACGAGCAGTACTTC
NA | TRBJ2-5 | TRBV25-1 | few | CASAWGLQETQYF | TGTGCCAGCGCCTGGGGCTTACAAGAGACCCAGTACTTC
NA | TRBJ1-3 | TRBV13 | NA | CASSLRGKGNTIYF | TGTGCCAGCAGCTTAAGGGGTAAAGGAAACACCATATATTTT
NA | TRBJ2-7 | TRBV28 | NA | CASSLWRTFSYEQYF | TGTGCCAGCAGTTTATGGAGGACATTTTCCTACGAGCAGTACTTC
TRBD1 | TRBJ2-5 | TRBV7-2 | NA | CASRHAGGGETQYF | TGTGCCAGCAGACATGCAGGGGGCGGGGAGACCCAGTACTTC
NA | TRBJ2-2 | TRBV28 | NA | CASGAYTGELFF | TGTGCCAGCGGGGCCTACACCGGGGAGCTGTTTTTT
TRBD1 | TRBJ2-7 | TRBV25-1 | once | CASSKPGQGTREQYF | TGTGCCAGCAGTAAGCCGGGACAGGGGACAAGGGAGCAGTACTTC
NA | TRBJ2-1 | TRBV27 | NA | CASSLGSRGNEQFF | TGTGCCAGCAGTTTAGGTAGCCGGGGCAATGAGCAGTTCTTC
TRBD1 | TRBJ1-2 | TRBV7-2 | NA | CASSWSSGQGMGNYGYTF | TGTGCCAGCAGCTGGTCTTCTGGACAGGGGATGGGTAACTATGGCTACACCTTC
TRBD2 | TRBJ2-1 | TRBV6-1 | NA | CASSVLAGESDEQFF | TGTGCCAGCAGTGTCCTAGCGGGAGAGAGCGATGAGCAGTTCTTC
NA | TRBJ2-3 | TRBV6-4 | NA | CASSDNRDTSTDTQYF | TGTGCCAGCAGCGATAACCGGGACACGAGCACAGATACGCAGTATTTT
NA | TRBJ1-2 | TRBV6-5 | NA | CASSYDIVAAGGYTF | TGTGCCAGCAGTTACGACATAGTGGCAGCCGGTGGCTACACCTTC
NA | TRBJ2-3 | TRBV5-1 | NA | CASSLGVGQLTDTQYF | TGCGCCAGCAGCTTGGGTGTAGGACAGCTCACAGATACGCAGTATTTT
TRBD1 | TRBJ2-1 | TRBV6-6 | NA | CASSSTGGLYNEQFF | TGTGCCAGCAGTTCGACAGGGGGTCTGTACAATGAGCAGTTCTTC
NA | TRBJ2-7 | TRBV28 | few | CASSLGQYREQYF | TGTGCCAGCAGTTTGGGGCAGTACCGCGAGCAGTACTTC
NA | TRBJ2-5 | TRBV29-1 | NA | CSPTRGETQYF | TGCAGCCCGACTCGGGGAGAGACCCAGTACTTC
NA | TRBJ2-7 | TRBV7-2 | few | CASTSWQVTYEQYF | TGTGCCAGCACCTCCTGGCAGGTTACCTACGAGCAGTACTTC
TRBD1 | TRBJ1-5 | TRBV7-8 | NA | CASSLSRGGDNQPQHF | TGTGCCAGCAGCTTATCTCGAGGGGGCGACAATCAGCCCCAGCATTTT
NA | TRBJ2-1 | TRBV9 | NA | CASSVDGLTNEQFF | TGTGCCAGCAGCGTAGACGGTCTAACCAATGAGCAGTTCTTC
NA | TRBJ2-7 | TRBV7-8 | few | CASSFRHEQYF | TGTGCCAGCAGCTTCCGTCACGAGCAGTACTTC
TRBD1 | TRBJ1-1 | TRBV2 | NA | CASSEALGTGSAFF | TGTGCCAGCAGTGAAGCGCTAGGGACAGGCTCCGCTTTCTTT
NA | TRBJ2-1 | TRBV6-4 | few | CASSEESHNEQFF | TGTGCCAGCAGTGAAGAGAGCCACAATGAGCAGTTCTTC
NA | TRBJ2-3 | TRBV10-3 | once | CAISENTHTQYF | TGTGCCATCAGTGAGAACACCCATACGCAGTATTTT
NA | TRBJ1-2 | TRBV2 | NA | CASSGMDRGGYTF | TGTGCCAGCAGTGGTATGGACCGAGGGGGCTACACCTTC
NA | TRBJ2-7 | TRBV19 | NA | CASSIGGSSYEQYF | TGTGCCAGTAGTATAGGGGGCTCCTCCTACGAGCAGTACTTC
TRBD1 | TRBJ2-1 | TRBV27 | NA | CASSLGGRGTGGKNEQFF | TGTGCCAGCAGTTTGGGAGGAAGGGGGACAGGGGGGAAAAATGAGCAGTTCTTC
NA | TRBJ2-7 | TRBV6-1 | NA | CASSETGSSYEQYF | TGTGCCAGCAGTGAAACAGGGAGCAGCTACGAGCAGTACTTC
NA | TRBJ2-2 | TRBV7-2 | NA | CASSQRIQNTGELFF | TGTGCCAGCAGCCAGCGGATCCAGAACACCGGGGAGCTGTTTTTT
NA | TRBJ2-3 | TRBV7-9 | NA | CASSPGRGEVDTQYF | TGTGCCAGCAGCCCCGGCCGCGGGGAGGTAGATACGCAGTATTTT
TRBD2 | TRBJ2-7 | TRBV7-2 | NA | CASSPRTSGTIEQYF | TGTGCCAGCAGCCCAAGGACTAGCGGGACAATCGAGCAGTACTTC
NA | TRBJ2-5 | TRBV9 | NA | CASSEGVQETQYF | TGTGCCAGCAGCGAGGGAGTCCAAGAGACCCAGTACTTC
NA | TRBJ1-2 | TRBV28 | once | CASRPGSGHNYGYTF | TGTGCCAGCAGGCCTGGATCGGGACATAACTATGGCTACACCTTC